This entry is about one T cell receptor beta chain. The antigen remains undetermined. V lost 6 bases, J lost 1 base, and 12 bases lay in between. This CDR3 region has 14 residues. Germline CDR1 is MNHEY and CDR2 is SVGAGI. These data are taken from a study of long-term antiretroviral therapy in people with HIV. Study-level results: No data were available on ART adherence, viral resistance or therapy changes.

Survey-level immunoSEQ v3.0 assays were run. Produced via immunoSEQ multiplex PCR; TCRdb's table is partial and in-frame only. The sample holds roughly 12,000 clones, around 80% seen once. The genes are TRBV6-5 and TRBJ1-1; D gene unclear. Specimen: unsorted PBMCs, collected 1.2 years after starting antiretroviral therapy. This sequence was found in a man aged 40-49 years with HIV. Here the CDR3 DNA reads TGTGCCAGCAGCAGGTCCACAGAGAACACTGAAGCTTTCTTT. This codes for CASSRSTENTEAFF.